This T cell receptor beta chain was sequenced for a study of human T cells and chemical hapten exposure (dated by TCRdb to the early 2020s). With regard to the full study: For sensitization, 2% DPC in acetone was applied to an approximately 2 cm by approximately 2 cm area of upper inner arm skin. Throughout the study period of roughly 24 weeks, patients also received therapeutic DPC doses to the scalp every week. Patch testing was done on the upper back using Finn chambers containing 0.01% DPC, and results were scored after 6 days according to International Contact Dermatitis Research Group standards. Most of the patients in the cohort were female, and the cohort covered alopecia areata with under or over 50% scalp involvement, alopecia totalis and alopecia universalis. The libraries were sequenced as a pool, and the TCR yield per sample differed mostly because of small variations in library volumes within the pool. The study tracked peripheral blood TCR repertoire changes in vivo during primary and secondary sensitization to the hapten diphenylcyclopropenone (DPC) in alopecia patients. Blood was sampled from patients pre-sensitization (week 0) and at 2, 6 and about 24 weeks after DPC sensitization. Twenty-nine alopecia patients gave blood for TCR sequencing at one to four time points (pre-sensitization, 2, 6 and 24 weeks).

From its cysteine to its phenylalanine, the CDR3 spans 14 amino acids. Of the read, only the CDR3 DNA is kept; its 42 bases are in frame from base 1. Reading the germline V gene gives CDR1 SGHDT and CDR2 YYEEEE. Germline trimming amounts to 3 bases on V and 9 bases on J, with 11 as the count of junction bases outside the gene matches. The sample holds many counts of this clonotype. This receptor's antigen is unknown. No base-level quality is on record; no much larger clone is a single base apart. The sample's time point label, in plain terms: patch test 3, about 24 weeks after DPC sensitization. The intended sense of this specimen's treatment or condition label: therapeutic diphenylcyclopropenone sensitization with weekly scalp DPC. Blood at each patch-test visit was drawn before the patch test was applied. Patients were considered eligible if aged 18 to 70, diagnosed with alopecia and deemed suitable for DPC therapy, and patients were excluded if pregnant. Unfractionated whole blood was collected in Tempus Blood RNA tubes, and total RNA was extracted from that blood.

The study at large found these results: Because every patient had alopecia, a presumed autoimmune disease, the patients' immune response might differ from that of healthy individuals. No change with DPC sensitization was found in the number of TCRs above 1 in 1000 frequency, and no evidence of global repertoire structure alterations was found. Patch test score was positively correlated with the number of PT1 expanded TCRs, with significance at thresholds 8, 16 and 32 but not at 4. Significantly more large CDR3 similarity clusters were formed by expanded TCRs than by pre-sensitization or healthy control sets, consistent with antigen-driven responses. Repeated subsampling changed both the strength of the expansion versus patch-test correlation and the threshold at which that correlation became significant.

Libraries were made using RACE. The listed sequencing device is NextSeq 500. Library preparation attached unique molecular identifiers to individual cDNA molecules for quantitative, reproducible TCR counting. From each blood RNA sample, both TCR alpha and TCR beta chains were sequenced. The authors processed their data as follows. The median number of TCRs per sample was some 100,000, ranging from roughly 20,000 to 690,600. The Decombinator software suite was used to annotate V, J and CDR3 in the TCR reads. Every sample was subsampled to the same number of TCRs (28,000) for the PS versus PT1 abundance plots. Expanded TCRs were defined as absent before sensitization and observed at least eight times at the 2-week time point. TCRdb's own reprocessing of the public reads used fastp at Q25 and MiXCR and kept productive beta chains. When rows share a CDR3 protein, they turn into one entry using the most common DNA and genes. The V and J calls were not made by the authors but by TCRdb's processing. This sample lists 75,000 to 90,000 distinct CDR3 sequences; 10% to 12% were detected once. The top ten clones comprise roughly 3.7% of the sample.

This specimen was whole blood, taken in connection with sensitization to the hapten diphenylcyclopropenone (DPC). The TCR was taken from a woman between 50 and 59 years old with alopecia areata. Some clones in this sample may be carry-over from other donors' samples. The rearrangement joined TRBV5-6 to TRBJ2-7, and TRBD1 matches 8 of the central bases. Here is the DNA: TGTGCCAGCAGCTGGGCGGACAGGGCGACGGGGCAGTACTTC. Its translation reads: CASSWADRATGQYF.